The present entry profiles one T cell receptor beta chain with its context. This record belongs to a study of blood T cell repertoires in COVID-19. Study as a whole: Acute and convalescent COVID-19 specimens originated in the United States, Italy and Spain. Nucleic acid was either cDNA or gDNA, and it came from T cells, B-cell-depleted T cells, or PBMCs.

The authors' processing: For nucleated cells, counts were estimated from reference gene primer amplification. This table comes from immunoSEQ multiplex PCR, and its TCRdb copy is limited to in-frame clones, with some not included. V and J calls and clone size are copied from that table; D and trimming were computed from the DNA. The sample shows some 160,000 clones, 60% to 85% of them seen only once. Germline V gene data show CDR1 as KGHSH and CDR2 as LQKENI. V dropped 2 bases and J dropped 3; count of bases not matched to a gene: 2. The CDR3 sequence is 15 residues long. The genes are TRBV18 and TRBJ1-4; TRBD1 aligns across 8 bases. The sequence came from a man aged 45-60 years with active or convalescent COVID-19. Sequencing was done on a sample of peripheral blood. In nucleotides, the CDR3 is TGTGCCAGCTCACCATCGACAGGGGCTAATGAAAAACTGTTTTTT. Encoded protein: CASSPSTGANEKLFF.